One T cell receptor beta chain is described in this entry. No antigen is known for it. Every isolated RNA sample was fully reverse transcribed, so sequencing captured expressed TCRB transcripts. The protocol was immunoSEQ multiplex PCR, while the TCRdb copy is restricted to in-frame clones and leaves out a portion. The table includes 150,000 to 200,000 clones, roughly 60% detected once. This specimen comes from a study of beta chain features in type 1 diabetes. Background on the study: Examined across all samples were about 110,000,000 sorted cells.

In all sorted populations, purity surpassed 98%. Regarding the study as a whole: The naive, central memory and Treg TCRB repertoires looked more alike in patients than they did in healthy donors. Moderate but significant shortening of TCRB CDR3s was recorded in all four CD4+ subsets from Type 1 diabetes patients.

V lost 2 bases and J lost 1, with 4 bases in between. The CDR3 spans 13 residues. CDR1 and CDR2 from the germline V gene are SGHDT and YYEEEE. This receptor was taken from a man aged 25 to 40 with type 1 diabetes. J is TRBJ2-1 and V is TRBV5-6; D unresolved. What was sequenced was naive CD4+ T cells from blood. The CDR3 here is CASSFGSYNEQFF. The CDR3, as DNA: TGTGCCAGCAGCTTCGGGTCCTACAATGAGCAGTTCTTC.